These T cell receptor beta chains were read from a single sample in a study of blood T cells in healthy people across ages. TCRdb recomputed calls from the 5' RACE reads with MiXCR, one row per CDR3 protein. The data contain approximately 780,000 distinct CDR3 sequences, more than 25% of them singletons. These data were also filed under a second study, of T cells of mothers and their children.

Source material: blood. These receptors all stem from a boy between 10 and 17 years old in good health. CDR3s include the opening cysteine and the closing phenylalanine or tryptophan. Fields, in order: V gene, J gene, CDR3 protein.

TRBV27	.	CASLTGPYEQYF
TRBV5-1	TRBJ2-7	CASSLFTGFIYEQYF
TRBV20-1	TRBJ1-2	CSARQGLEGYTF
TRBV20-1	TRBJ2-2	CSARDRGSGLTGELFF
TRBV12-5	TRBJ1-5	CASGLVLGGRKNQPQHF
TRBV12-3/TRBV12-4	TRBJ2-6	CASSPITTGLASGANVLTF
TRBV28	TRBJ2-7	CASSTQTDREQYF
TRBV18	.	CASSPKDRAHEQYF
TRBV29-1	TRBJ1-2	CSVDYSTYGYTF
TRBV9	TRBJ2-1	CASSEPIAGDHNEQFF
TRBV12-3/TRBV12-4	TRBJ1-5	CASSLGTGPQPQHF
TRBV6-1	.	CASRGSGGGKNEQFF
TRBV7-2	TRBJ1-2	CASSQDRFNYGYTF
TRBV29-1	TRBJ2-3	CSVRDRDSTDTQYF
TRBV20-1	TRBJ1-2	CSARDPGQGYGYTF
TRBV7-9	TRBJ2-1	CASSLGASEQFF
TRBV19	TRBJ2-4	CASSNTRIQYF
TRBV3-1	TRBJ1-2	CASSQDSGYGYTF
TRBV30	TRBJ2-2	CAWSVRWGQNTGELFF
TRBV9	TRBJ1-2	CASSGDKYYGYTF
TRBV10-3	TRBJ2-1	CAIGGLGRNEQFF
TRBV6-2/TRBV6-3	TRBJ1-2	CASSEGFWYGYTF
TRBV12-3/TRBV12-4	TRBJ1-1	CASSTRDRREAFF
TRBV6-1	.	CASSDPGPGRPYNEQFF
TRBV6-1	TRBJ1-1	CASSEFGRAFF
TRBV3-1	TRBJ2-2	CASSQDSFPSNTGELFF
TRBV5-1	TRBJ1-6	CASRREGTHLSYNSPLHF
TRBV6-4	TRBJ1-4	CASSAVRGEKLFF
TRBV27	TRBJ2-2	CASSLLGFGQPTGELFF
TRBV6-2/TRBV6-3	TRBJ2-1	CASRSRVGPANEQFF
TRBV18	TRBJ1-6	CASSPTRPGRDSPLHF
TRBV11-2	TRBJ2-1	CASSLGEGRRNEQFF
TRBV25-1	TRBJ2-1	CASSADTSNEQFF
TRBV4-1	TRBJ2-5	CASSPRVTQETQYF
TRBV28	TRBJ2-7	CASRASGTSYEQYF
TRBV7-9	TRBJ2-1	CASSPGQVSYNEQFF
TRBV5-1	TRBJ2-1	CASSLGRPGGYNEQFF
TRBV5-1	TRBJ2-7	CASSGIPGSYEQYF
TRBV5-1	TRBJ1-2	CASRAGTGDSTGGYTF
TRBV20-1	TRBJ2-5	CSAIAGSEKTQYF
TRBV20-1	TRBJ2-1	CSASAAPGPGYNEQFF
TRBV3-1	TRBJ2-5	CASSQALAGIRETQYF
TRBV6-5	TRBJ1-2	CASRPDIGGYTF
TRBV6-1	TRBJ2-7	CASSTTAKYEQYF
TRBV6-5	TRBJ1-2	CASTRTGEANYGYTF
TRBV5-1	TRBJ2-5	CASSTSGGGVETQYF
TRBV7-9	.	CASSSGGQGRETQYF
TRBV10-3	TRBJ1-5	CAISELGEPQHF
TRBV24-1	TRBJ2-1	CATSRVGSYNEQFF
TRBV6-1	TRBJ1-5	CASSVPARGMGRNQPQHF
TRBV12-3/TRBV12-4	TRBJ1-5	CASSSGWGDQPQHF